This TCR beta chain was obtained from a study of esophageal squamous cell carcinoma under preoperative chemotherapy. Background on the study: TCR repertoires were profiled from both peripheral blood T cells and tumor-infiltrating lymphocytes. Study results and limitations: Tumor-infiltrating lymphocytes showed no significant post-chemotherapy TCR diversity increase, unlike peripheral T cells. Post-treatment tumor-infiltrating lymphocytes appeared partly derived from peripheral T cells migrating into the tumor.

To note about this clonotype: Its antigen is not identified.

The time point here: before preoperative PTX-NDP chemotherapy. Paclitaxel-nedaplatin chemotherapy was given to patients ahead of their surgery. MiXCR, run by TCRdb on the PCR reads, gives a single entry per CDR3 protein. The sample records approximately 12,000 distinct CDR3 sequences, roughly half being singletons. Germline CDR1 MNHNS, CDR2 SASEGT. The CDR3 is 16 residues long. The V and J ends lost 6 bases and 1 base respectively, with 16 bases between them. This sample was obtained from a patient given preoperative chemotherapy. The source of this sequence is a human donor with esophageal squamous cell carcinoma. The donor label of this sample is uncertain. V and J are TRBV6-1 and TRBJ2-4, with D perhaps TRBD1 or TRBD2 (5 bases each). The CDR3 DNA follows: TGTGCCAGCAGCGAATCGGGGCGATGCGCCAAAAACATTCAGTACTTC. This encodes CASSESGRCAKNIQYF.